Below, one TCR beta chain is given with its context. The record originates from a study of T cell changes during pregnancy in multiple sclerosis. Germline-derived CDR1 and CDR2 are ENHRY and SYGVKD. Trimming removed 5 bases at V and 5 bases at J, with 13 bases between. The CDR3 runs 14 residues. The assay was immunoSEQ multiplex PCR, and TCRdb's table has in-frame clones only and misses some. The table lists some 39,000 clones, just over 90% of them singletons. The chain joins TRBV10-3 to TRBJ2-1, with D possibly TRBD2 on 6 matching bases. The specimen was CD4+ T cells from peripheral blood mononuclear cells, collected in the third trimester of pregnancy. The sequence came from a female donor in good health, enrolled as a control in a pregnancy study. The CDR3 coding sequence is TGTGCCATCAGTATTAGCGGACTAAACAATGAGCAGTTCTTC. Translation: CAISISGLNNEQFF.